The next 10 T cell receptor beta chains were all read from a single sample in a study of blood T cells in healthy people across ages. The use of a sample-barcoded 5' primer and a J-beta primer mix characterized a second PCR of roughly 6 to 11 cycles. TCRdb re-called the 5' RACE reads through MiXCR, storing one row per CDR3 protein. The sample records 650,000 to 1,000,000 distinct CDR3 sequences, under 40% being singletons. Source material: blood. These TCRs come from a man younger than 30 in good health.

CDR3 region: CASSPDDYGNSLSIQYF. In DNA, the CDR3 is TGTGCCAGCAGCCCAGACGACTACGGGAACTCGTTAAGCATTCAGTACTTC. V usage is TRBV7-7 and J usage is TRBJ2-4; TRBD2 is a possible D gene (5 bases). CDR3 size: 17 residues. Trimming pared 5 bases from V and 9 bases from J, leaving 26 bases between. Germline V gene lookup returns CDR1 SSHAT and CDR2 FNYEAQ (reference sequence).

Many counts were recorded for this clonotype. The chain uses TRBV29-1 and TRBJ2-3; 10 bases map to TRBD2. After removal of 0 bases from V and 4 bases from J, the junction contained 7 bases not matched to a gene. This CDR3 region has 16 residues. The germline gives CDR1 SQVTM, CDR2 ANQGSEA. CDR3 amino acids: CSVEDSASGGADTQYF. In nucleotides, the CDR3 is TGCAGCGTTGAAGACTCCGCTAGCGGGGGCGCAGATACGCAGTATTTT.

This sequence joins TRBV12-3 or TRBV12-4 and TRBJ1-1; D remains unclear. This CDR3 contains 15 residues. Trimming stripped 0 bases from V and 2 bases from J, with 10 bases between. CDR3 amino acids: CASSLAWRENTEAFF. The CDR3 DNA reads TGTGCCAGCAGTTTAGCGTGGAGGGAAAACACTGAAGCTTTCTTT.

This clonotype has more than one count but fewer than ten. J is TRBJ2-2 and V is TRBV24-1; tentative D call: TRBD1 (5 bases). The CDR3 consists of 16 residues. Trimming pared 4 bases from V and 2 bases from J, leaving 13 bases between. Per germline, CDR1 KGHDR and CDR2 SFDVKD. The CDR3 loop is CATSDLDKLNTGELFF. CDR3 in DNA: TGTGCCACCAGTGACCTGGACAAATTAAACACCGGGGAGCTGTTTTTT.

A note on this clonotype: The junction departs from germline at one end; a sequencing error may be responsible. The V gene is TRBV20-1, the J gene TRBJ1-5; possibly TRBD1 for D (5 bases). This CDR3 comprises 14 residues. The germline gives CDR1 DFQATT, CDR2 SNEGSKA (reference sequence). CDR3 in DNA: TGCAGTGCTAGAGTTGAAGGGGCTTATCAGCCCCAGAATTTT. Amino acids: CSARVEGAYQPQNF.

The chain carries TRBV2 and TRBJ2-1; TRBD1 agrees at 8 bases. The CDR3 has 15 amino acids. Germline CDR1 is SNHLY and CDR2 is FYNNEI. The V gene end was trimmed by 6 bases and the J gene end by 0 bases; junction bases not matched to a gene: 4. CDR3 DNA sequence: TGTGCCAGCAGGGGACAGGAGAGCTCCTACAATGAGCAGTTCTTC. Protein product: CASRGQESSYNEQFF.

The chain combines TRBV20-1 with TRBJ1-5, with TRBD1 identical over 7 bases. Losses at the gene ends were 5 bases for V and 6 bases for J; bases not matched to a gene: 10. Germline CDR1 reads DFQATT; CDR2 reads SNEGSKA (reference sequence). The CDR3 has 14 residues. CDR3 region: CSAQDREAGQPQHF. CDR3 DNA: TGCAGTGCTCAAGACAGGGAGGCCGGTCAGCCCCAGCATTTT.

This clonotype was picked up a small number of times. Written as DNA, the CDR3 is TGTGCCAGCAGCCCTTCGGGGGCCAGAGACTACGAGCAGTACTTC. As protein: CASSPSGARDYEQYF. The gene calls are TRBV7-2 and TRBJ2-7; D might be TRBD1 or TRBD2, each matching 6 bases. Germline CDR1 is SGHTA and CDR2 is FQGNSA. The ends were cut back, 5 bases at V and 3 bases at J, with 17 bases in the middle. The CDR3 length is 15 residues. The full variable domain, its missing parts supplied by reference TRBV7-2 and TRBJ2-7, is GAGVSQSPSNKVTEKGKDVELRCDPISGHTALYWYRQSLGQGLEFLIYFQGNSAPDKSGLPSDRFSAERTGGSVSTLTIQRTQQEDSAVYLCASSPSGARDYEQYFGPGTRLTVT.

This clonotype was picked up a small number of times. This chain connects TRBV5-1 to TRBJ2-5; TRBD2 is a possible D gene (6 bases). This CDR3 has 15 amino acids. Germline V gives CDR1 SGHRS, CDR2 YFSETQ. V was pared by 4 bases and J by 9 bases, with 22 bases between. The CDR3 is CASSQLGETGVAQYF. The DNA of the CDR3 is TGCGCCAGCAGCCAGCTAGGAGAAACGGGGGTGGCCCAGTACTTC.

CDR3 in amino acids: CSARPPGGTSTDTQYF. The CDR3 bases are TGCAGTGCTAGACCGCCGGGGGGGACGAGCACAGATACGCAGTATTTT. The chain employs TRBV20-1 and TRBJ2-3; TRBD2 agrees at 8 bases. The V gene end was trimmed by 2 bases and the J gene end by 0 bases; junction bases not matched to a gene: 7. Germline V gene data show CDR1 as DFQATT and CDR2 as SNEGSKA (reference sequence). The CDR3 is 16 amino acids.